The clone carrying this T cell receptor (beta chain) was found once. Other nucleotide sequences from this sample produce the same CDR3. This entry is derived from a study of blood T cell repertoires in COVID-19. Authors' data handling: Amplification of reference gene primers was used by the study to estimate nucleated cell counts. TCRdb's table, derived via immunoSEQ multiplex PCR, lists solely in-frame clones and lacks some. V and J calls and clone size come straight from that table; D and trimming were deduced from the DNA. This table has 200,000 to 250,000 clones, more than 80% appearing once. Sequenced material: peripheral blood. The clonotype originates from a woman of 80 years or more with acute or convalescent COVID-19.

The CDR3 bases are TGCGCCAGCAGCTTGGAAGCGGGATACAATGAGCAGTTCTTC. Amino acids: CASSLEAGYNEQFF. V usage is TRBV5-1 and J usage is TRBJ2-1, with TRBD2 identical over 7 bases. J gave up 4 bases and V 0 bases, and 1 base lay outside the gene matches. CDR3 length: 14 amino acids. In germline, CDR1 is SGHRS, CDR2 YFSETQ.